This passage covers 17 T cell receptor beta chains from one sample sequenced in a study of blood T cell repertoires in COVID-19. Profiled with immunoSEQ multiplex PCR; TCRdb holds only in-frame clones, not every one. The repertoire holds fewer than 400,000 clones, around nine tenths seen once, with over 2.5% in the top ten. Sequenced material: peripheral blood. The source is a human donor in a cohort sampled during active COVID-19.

Written as DNA, the CDR3 is TGTGCCTGGAGTGAACCCGGGACAGGGGGCGCGCGGGGCTACACCTTC. Its translation: CAWSEPGTGGARGYTF. J is TRBJ1-2 and V is TRBV30, with 12 nucleotides matching TRBD1. After removal of 1 base from V and 8 bases from J, the junction contained 11 bases not matched to a gene. The V gene's germline CDR1 is GTSNPN and CDR2 SVGIG (reference sequence). There are 16 residues in the CDR3.

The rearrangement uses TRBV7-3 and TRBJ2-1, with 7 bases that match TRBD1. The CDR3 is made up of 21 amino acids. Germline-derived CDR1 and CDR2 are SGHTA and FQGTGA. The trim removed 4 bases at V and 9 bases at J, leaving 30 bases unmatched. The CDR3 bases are TGTGCCAGCAGCTCCCCAAGGCCACAGGGGATTGATGGTCTGTCTAGGAGTGAGCAGTTCTTC. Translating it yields CASSSPRPQGIDGLSRSEQFF. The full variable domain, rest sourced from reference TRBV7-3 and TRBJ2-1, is GAGVSQTPSNKVTEKGKYVELRCDPISGHTALYWYRQSLGQGPEFLIYFQGTGAADDSGLPNDRFFAVRPEGSVSTLKIQRTERGDSAVYLCASSSPRPQGIDGLSRSEQFFGPGTRLTVL.

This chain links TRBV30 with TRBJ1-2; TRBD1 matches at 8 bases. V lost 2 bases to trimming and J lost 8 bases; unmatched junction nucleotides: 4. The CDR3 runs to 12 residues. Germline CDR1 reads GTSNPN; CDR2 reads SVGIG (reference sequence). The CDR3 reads CAWSQGARGYTF. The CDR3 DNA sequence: TGTGCCTGGAGTCAGGGGGCTAGGGGCTACACCTTC. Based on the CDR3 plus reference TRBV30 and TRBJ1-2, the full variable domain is SQTIHQWPATLVQPVGSPLSLECTVEGTSNPNLYWYRQAAGRGLQLLFYSVGIGQISSEVPQNLSASRPQDRQFILSSKKLLLSDSGFYLCAWSQGARGYTFGSGTRLTVV.

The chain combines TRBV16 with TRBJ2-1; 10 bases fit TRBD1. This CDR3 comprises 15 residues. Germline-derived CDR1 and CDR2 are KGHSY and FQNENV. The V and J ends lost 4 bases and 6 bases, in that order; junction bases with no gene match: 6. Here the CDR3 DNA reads TGTGCCAGCAGCCCCGGGACAGGGGTGGCCAATGAGCAGTTCTTC. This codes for CASSPGTGVANEQFF.

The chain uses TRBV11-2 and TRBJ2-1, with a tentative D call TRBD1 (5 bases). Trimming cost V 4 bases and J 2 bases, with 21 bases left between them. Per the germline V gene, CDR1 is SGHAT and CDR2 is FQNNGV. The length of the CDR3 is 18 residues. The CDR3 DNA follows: TGTGCCAGCAGCTCCTCAGGGCAGTCCTACGGTCCCTACAATGAGCAGTTCTTC. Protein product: CASSSSGQSYGPYNEQFF.

CDR3 DNA: TGTGCCAGCAGCTTACTGGGGGACTCGAATTCACCCCTCCACTTT. This translates into CASSLLGDSNSPLHF. The chain has TRBV11-2 and TRBJ1-6; D might be TRBD1 (5 bases). This CDR3 is 15 amino acids long. CDR1 and CDR2 (germline): SGHAT, FQNNGV. With 2 bases removed from V and 7 bases from J, the gap between germline ends came to 12 bases.

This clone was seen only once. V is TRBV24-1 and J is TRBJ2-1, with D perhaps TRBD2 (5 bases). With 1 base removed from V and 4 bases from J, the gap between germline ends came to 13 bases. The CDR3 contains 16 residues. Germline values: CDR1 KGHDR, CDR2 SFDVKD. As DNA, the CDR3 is TGTGCCACCAGTGATTTCAGAGGGTCGGGTTACAATGAGCAGTTCTTC. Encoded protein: CATSDFRGSGYNEQFF.

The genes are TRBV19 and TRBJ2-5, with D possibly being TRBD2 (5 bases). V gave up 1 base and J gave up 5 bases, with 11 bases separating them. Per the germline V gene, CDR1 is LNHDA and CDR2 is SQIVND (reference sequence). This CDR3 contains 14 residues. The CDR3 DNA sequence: TGTGCCAGTAGTATAGGCGAGGGTCGGGAGACCCAGTACTTC. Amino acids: CASSIGEGRETQYF.

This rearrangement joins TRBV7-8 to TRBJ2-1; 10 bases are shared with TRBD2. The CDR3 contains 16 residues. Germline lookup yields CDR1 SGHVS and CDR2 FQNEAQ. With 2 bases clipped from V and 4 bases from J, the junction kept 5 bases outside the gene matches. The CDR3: CASSLRQAGGYNEQFF. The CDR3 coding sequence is TGTGCCAGCAGCTTACGTCAAGCGGGAGGGTACAATGAGCAGTTCTTC.

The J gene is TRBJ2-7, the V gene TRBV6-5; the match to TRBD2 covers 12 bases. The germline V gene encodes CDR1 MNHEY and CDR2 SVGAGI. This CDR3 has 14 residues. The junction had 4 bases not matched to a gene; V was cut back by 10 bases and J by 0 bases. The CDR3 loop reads CATQTSGSSYEQYF. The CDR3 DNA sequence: TGTGCCACACAGACTAGCGGGAGCTCCTACGAGCAGTACTTC.

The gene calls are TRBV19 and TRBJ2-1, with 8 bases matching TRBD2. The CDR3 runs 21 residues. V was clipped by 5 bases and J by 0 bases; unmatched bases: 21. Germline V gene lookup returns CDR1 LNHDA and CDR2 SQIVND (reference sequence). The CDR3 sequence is CASSPRAYKRESLSSYNEQFF. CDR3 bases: TGTGCCAGTAGTCCCCGCGCTTACAAGCGGGAGAGCCTTAGCTCCTACAATGAGCAGTTCTTC.

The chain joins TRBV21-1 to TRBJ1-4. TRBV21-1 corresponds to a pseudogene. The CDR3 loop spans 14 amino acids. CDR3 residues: CASSNREGKKKLFF. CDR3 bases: TGTGCCAGCAGCAATCGGGAAGGGAAGAAAAAACTGTTTTTT.

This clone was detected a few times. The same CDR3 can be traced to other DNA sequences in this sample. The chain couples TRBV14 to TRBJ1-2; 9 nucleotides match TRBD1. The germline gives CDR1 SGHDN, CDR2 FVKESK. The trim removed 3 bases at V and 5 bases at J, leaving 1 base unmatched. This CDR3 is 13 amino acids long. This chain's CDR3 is CASSQGQGYGYTF. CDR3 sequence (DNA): TGTGCCAGCAGCCAGGGACAGGGTTATGGCTACACCTTC.

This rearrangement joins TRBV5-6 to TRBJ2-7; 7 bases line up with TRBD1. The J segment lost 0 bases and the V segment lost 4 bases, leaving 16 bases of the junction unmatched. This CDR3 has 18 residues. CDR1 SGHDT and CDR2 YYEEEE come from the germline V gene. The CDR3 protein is CASSLNWGGQANSYEQYF. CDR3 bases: TGTGCCAGCAGCCTGAACTGGGGTGGACAGGCGAACTCCTACGAGCAGTACTTC.

CDR3 in DNA: TGTGCCAGCAGTGTTCTCGCGGGAGCCTACAATGAGCAGTTCTTC. Residues: CASSVLAGAYNEQFF. The chain combines TRBV6-4 with TRBJ2-1, with 7 bases matching TRBD2. Germline lookup yields CDR1 MRHNA and CDR2 SNTAGT. Trimming at V came to 4 bases and at J to 2 bases, leaving 5 bases not matched to a gene. The CDR3 has 15 residues.

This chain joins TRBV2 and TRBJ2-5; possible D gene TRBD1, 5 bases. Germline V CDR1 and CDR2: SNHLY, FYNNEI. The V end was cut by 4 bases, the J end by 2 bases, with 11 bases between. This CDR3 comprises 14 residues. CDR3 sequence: CASSGQIGQETQYF. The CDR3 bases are TGTGCCAGCAGTGGACAGATAGGGCAAGAGACCCAGTACTTC. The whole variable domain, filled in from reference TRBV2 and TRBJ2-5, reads EPEVTQTPSHQVTQMGQEVILRCVPISNHLYFYWYRQILGQKVEFLVSFYNNEISEKSEIFDDQFSVERPDGSNFTLKIRSTKLEDSAMYFCASSGQIGQETQYFGPGTRLLVL.

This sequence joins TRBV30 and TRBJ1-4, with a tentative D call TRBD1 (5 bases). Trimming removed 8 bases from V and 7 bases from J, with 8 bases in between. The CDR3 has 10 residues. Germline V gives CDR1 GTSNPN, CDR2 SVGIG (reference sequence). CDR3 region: CALGGEKLFF. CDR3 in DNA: TGTGCCCTGGGGGGTGAAAAACTGTTTTTT.